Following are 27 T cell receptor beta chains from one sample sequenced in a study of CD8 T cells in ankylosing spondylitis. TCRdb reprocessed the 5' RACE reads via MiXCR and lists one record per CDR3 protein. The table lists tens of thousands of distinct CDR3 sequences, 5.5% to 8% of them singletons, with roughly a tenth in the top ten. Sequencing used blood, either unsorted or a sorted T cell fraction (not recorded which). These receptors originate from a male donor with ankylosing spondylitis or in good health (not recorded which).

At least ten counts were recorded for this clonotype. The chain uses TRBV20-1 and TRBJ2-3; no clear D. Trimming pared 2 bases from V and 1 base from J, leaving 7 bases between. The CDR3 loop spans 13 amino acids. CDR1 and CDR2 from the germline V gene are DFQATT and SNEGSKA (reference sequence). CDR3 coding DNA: TGCAGTGCTAGATCGGTCGGCACAGATACGCAGTATTTT. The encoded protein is CSARSVGTDTQYF.

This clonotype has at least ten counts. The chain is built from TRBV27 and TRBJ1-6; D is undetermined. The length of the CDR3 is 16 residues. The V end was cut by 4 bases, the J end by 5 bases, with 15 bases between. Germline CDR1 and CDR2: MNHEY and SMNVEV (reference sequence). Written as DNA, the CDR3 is TGTGCCAGCAGTTCCCGACCCCCGGTGGATAATTCACCCCTCCACTTT. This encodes CASSSRPPVDNSPLHF.

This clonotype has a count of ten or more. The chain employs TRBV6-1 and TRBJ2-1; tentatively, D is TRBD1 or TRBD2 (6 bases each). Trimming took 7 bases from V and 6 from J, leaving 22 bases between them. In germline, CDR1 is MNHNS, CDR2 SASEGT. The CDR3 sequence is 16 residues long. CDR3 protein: CASIPKGGSKRNEQFF. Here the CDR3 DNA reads TGTGCCAGCATCCCCAAAGGGGGGAGTAAGCGCAATGAGCAGTTCTTC.

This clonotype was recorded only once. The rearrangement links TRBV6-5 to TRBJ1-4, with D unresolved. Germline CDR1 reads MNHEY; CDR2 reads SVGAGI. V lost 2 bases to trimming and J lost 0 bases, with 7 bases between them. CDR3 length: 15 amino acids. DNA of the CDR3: TGTGCCAGCAGTTACAAGAGGCCAACTAATGAAAAACTGTTTTTT. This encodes CASSYKRPTNEKLFF.

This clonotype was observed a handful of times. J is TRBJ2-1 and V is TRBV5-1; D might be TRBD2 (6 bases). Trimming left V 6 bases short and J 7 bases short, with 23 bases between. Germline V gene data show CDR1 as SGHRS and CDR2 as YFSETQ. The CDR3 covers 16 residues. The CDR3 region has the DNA TGCGCCAGCATGCAGGGTGTCGGGGGTGGGAGAAATGAGCAGTTCTTC. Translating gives CASMQGVGGGRNEQFF.

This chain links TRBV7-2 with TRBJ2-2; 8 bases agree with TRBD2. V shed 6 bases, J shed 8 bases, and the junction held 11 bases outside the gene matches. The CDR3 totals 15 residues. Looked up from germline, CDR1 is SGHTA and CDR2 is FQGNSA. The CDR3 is CASRMSTSVLGELFF. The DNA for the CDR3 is TGTGCCAGCAGAATGTCGACTAGCGTTTTAGGGGAGCTGTTTTTT. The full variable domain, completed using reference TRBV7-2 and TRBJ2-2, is GAGVSQSPSNKVTEKGKDVELRCDPISGHTALYWYRQSLGQGLEFLIYFQGNSAPDKSGLPSDRFSAERTGGSVSTLTIQRTQQEDSAVYLCASRMSTSVLGELFFGEGSRLTVL.

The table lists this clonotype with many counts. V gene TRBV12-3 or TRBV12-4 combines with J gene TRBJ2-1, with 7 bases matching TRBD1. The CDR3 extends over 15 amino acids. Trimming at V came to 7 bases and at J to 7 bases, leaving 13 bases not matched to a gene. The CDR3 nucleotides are TGTGCCAGCACTTCCCCCAAGGGGGCAGATAATGAGCAGTTCTTC. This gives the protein CASTSPKGADNEQFF.

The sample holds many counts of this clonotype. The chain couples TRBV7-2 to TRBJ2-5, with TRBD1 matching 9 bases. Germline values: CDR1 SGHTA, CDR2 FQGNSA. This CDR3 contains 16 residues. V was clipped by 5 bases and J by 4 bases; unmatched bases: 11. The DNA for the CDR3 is TGTGCCAGCAGCACACAGGGGGCCCCCAGCGGAGAGACCCAGTACTTC. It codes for CASSTQGAPSGETQYF.

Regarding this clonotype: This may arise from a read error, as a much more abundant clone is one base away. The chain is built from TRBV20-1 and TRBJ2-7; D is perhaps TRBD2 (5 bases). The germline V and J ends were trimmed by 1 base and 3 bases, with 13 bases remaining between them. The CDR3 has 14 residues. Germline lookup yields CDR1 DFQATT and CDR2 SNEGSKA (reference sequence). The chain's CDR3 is CSARGGGLLYEQYF. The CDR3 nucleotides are TGCAGTGCTAGAGGAGGAGGTCTACTCTACGAGCAGTACTTC.

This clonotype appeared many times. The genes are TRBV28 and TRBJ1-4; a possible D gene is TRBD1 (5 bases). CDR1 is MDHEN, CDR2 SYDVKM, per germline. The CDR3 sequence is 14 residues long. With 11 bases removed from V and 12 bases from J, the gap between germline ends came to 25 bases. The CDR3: CAGASGAVSAELFF. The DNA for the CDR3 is TGTGCCGGCGCCTCCGGGGCAGTCAGTGCGGAACTGTTTTTT.

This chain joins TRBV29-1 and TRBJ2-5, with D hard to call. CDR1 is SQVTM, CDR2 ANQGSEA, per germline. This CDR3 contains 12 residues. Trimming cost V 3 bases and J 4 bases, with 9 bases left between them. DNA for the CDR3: TGCAGCGTTGAGTCAGCAGGAGAGACCCAGTACTTC. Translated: CSVESAGETQYF. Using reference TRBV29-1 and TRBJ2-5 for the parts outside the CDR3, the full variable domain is SAVISQKPSRDICQRGTSLTIQCQVDSQVTMMFWYRQQPGQSLTLIATANQGSEATYESGFVIDKFPISRPNLTFSTLTVSNMSPEDSSIYLCSVESAGETQYFGPGTRLLVL.

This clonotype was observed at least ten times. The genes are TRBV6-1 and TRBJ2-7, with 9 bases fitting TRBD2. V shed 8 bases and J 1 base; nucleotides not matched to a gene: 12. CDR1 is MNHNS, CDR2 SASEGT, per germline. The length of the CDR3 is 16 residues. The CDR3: CASSASGIIRSYEQYF. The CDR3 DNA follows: TGTGCCAGCTCTGCTAGCGGGATAATCAGGTCCTACGAGCAGTACTTC.

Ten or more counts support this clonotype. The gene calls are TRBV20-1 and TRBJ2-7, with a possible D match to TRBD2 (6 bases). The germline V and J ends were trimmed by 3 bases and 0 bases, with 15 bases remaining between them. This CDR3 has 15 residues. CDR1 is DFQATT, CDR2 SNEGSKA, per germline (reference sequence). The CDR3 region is CSASMFGGNSYEQYF. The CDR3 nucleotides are TGCAGTGCTAGTATGTTCGGCGGGAACTCCTACGAGCAGTACTTC.

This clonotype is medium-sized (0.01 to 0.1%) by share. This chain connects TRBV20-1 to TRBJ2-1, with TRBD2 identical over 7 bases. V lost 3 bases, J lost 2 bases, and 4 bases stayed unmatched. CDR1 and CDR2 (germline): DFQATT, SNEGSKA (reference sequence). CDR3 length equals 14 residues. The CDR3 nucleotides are TGCAGTGCTAGTCACCTAGCGGCCTACAATGAGCAGTTCTTC. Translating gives CSASHLAAYNEQFF.

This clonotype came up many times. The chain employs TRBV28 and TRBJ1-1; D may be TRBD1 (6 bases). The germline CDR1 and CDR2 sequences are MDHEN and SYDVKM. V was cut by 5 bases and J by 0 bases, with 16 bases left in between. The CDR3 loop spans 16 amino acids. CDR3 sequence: CASSPPGQLMNTEAFF. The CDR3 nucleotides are TGTGCCAGCAGTCCACCCGGACAGTTGATGAACACTGAAGCTTTCTTT.

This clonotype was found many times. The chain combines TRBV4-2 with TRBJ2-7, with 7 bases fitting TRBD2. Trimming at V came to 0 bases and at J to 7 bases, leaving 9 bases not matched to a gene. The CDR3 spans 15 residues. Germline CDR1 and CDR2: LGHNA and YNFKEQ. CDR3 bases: TGTGCCAGCAGCCAAGAGGGGCTAGCGGTGGTGGAGCAGTACTTC. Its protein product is CASSQEGLAVVEQYF.

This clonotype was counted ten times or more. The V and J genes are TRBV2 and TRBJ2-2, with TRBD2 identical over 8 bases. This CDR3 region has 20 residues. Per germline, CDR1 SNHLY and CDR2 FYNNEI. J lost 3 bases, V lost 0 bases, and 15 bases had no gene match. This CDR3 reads CASSEALLSGRAGDTGELFF. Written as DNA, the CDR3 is TGTGCCAGCAGTGAAGCGCTTCTCTCCGGGAGGGCGGGCGACACCGGGGAGCTGTTTTTT.

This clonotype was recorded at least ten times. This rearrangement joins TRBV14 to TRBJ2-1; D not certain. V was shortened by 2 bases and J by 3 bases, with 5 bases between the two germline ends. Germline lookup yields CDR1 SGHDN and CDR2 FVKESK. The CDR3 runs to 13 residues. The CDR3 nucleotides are TGTGCCAGCAGCCAATTACTCTACAATGAGCAGTTCTTC. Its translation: CASSQLLYNEQFF.

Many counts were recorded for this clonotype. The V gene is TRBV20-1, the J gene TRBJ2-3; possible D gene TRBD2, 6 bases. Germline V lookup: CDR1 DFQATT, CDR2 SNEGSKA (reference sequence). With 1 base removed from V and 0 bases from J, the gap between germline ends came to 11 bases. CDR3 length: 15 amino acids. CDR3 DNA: TGCAGTGCTAGAGGTAGCGGATTTAGCACAGATACGCAGTATTTT. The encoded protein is CSARGSGFSTDTQYF.

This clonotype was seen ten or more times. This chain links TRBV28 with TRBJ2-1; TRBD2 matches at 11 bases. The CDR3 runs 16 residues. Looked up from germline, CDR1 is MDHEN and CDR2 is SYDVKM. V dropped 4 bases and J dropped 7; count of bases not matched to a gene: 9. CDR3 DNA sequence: TGTGCCAGCAGTTCACATCTAGCGGGAGGTAGGAATGAGCAGTTCTTC. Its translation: CASSSHLAGGRNEQFF.

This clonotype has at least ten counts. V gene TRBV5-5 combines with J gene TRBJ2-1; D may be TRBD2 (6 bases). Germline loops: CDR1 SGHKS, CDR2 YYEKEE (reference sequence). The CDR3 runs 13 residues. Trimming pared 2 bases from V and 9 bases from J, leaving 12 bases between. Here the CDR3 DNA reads TGTGCCAGCAGCTTAGGCCGGGAGACTGAGCAGTTCTTC. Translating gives CASSLGRETEQFF. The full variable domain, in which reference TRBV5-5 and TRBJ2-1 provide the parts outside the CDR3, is DAGVTQSPTHLIKTRGQQVTLRCSPISGHKSVSWYQQVLGQGPQFIFQYYEKEERGRGNFPDRFSARQFPNYSSELNVNALLLGDSALYLCASSLGRETEQFFGPGTRLTVL.

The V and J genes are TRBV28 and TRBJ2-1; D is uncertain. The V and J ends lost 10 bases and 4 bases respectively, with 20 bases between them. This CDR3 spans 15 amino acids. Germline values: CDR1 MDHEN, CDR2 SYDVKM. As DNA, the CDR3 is TGTGCCACTTTGACCTCAACGGTCCCTTACAATGAGCAGTTCTTC. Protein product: CATLTSTVPYNEQFF.

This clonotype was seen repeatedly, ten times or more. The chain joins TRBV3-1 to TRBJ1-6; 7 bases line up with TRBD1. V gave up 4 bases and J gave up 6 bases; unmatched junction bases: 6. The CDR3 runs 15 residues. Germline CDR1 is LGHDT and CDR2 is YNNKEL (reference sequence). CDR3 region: CASSRRTGSNSPLHF. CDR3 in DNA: TGTGCCAGCAGCCGGCGGACAGGCTCTAATTCACCCCTCCACTTT.

CDR3 in amino acids: CASSPPAGEDTGELFF. As DNA, the CDR3 is TGTGCCAGCAGCCCGCCGGCAGGGGAGGACACCGGGGAGCTGTTTTTT. V usage is TRBV4-2 and J usage is TRBJ2-2; perhaps D is TRBD1 or TRBD2 (6 bases each). Germline assignment: CDR1 LGHNA and CDR2 YNFKEQ. V lost 4 bases and J lost 3, with 15 bases in between. CDR3 size: 16 residues.

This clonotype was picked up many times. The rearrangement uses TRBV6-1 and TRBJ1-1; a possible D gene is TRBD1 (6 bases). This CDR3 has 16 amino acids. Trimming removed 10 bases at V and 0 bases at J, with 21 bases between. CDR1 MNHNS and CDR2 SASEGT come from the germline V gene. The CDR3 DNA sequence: TGTGCCACCAACCCGGTGGGGGCTCGGATGAACACTGAAGCTTTCTTT. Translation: CATNPVGARMNTEAFF.

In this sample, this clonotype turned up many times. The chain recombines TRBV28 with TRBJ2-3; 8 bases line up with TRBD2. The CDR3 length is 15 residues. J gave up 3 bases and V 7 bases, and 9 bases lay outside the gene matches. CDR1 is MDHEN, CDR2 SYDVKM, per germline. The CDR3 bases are TGTGCCAGCACCCTAGGGGGACTAGAAACAGATACGCAGTATTTT. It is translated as CASTLGGLETDTQYF. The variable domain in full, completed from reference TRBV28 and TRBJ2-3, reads DVKVTQSSRYLVKRTGEKVFLECVQDMDHENMFWYRQDPGLGLRLIYFSYDVKMKEKGDIPEGYSVSREKKERFSLILESASTNQTSMYLCASTLGGLETDTQYFGPGTRLTVL.

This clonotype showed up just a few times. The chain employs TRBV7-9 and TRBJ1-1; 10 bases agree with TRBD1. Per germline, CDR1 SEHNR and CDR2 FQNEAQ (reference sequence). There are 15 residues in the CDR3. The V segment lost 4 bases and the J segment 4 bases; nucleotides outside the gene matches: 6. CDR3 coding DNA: TGTGCCAGCAGCTCTAAATGGACAGGGGGCACTGAAGCTTTCTTT. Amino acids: CASSSKWTGGTEAFF.